Following are 22 T cell receptor beta chains from one sample sequenced in a study of cytomegalovirus exposure and HLA in healthy donors (dated by TCRdb to 2016 to 2017). Libraries were built with the immunoSEQ multiplex PCR assay. The multiplex PCR relied on a mix of 60 forward primers for TCR Vbeta segments and 13 reverse primers for TCR Jbeta segments. Held by TCRdb, this immuneACCESS table contains in-frame sequences only and omits some clones. Under half of the omission traces to an unresolved V gene where checked; the cause of the rest is unknown. The sample data list some 120,000 clones, and 65% of these were observed just once. 9.5% of the sample is held by the ten biggest clonotypes. The sample taken for sequencing was PBMCs. The receptor source for this set is a woman in her forties in good health and CMV-seropositive.

This clone was counted between two and nine times. The rearrangement uses TRBV6-5 and TRBJ1-4; TRBD1 matches 8 bases. Unmatched junction bases numbered 6, after V lost 6 bases and J lost 12 bases. The CDR3 consists of 12 residues. Germline V gives CDR1 MNHEY, CDR2 SVGAGI. This chain's CDR3 is CASRRNRGELFF. Written as DNA, the CDR3 is TGTGCCAGCAGGAGAAACAGGGGGGAACTGTTTTTT.

Only a few counts were recorded for this clone. This rearrangement joins TRBV7-2 to TRBJ2-5, with D tentatively TRBD2 (6 bases). The CDR3 has 15 amino acids. From germline, CDR1 is SGHTA and CDR2 FQGNSA. Trimming cost V 4 bases and J 2 bases, with 14 bases left between them. The CDR3 nucleotides read TGTGCCAGCAGCTCAGACCCGGGACTTCAAGAGACCCAGTACTTC. As protein: CASSSDPGLQETQYF.

The chain combines TRBV19 with TRBJ2-3; 11 nucleotides align to TRBD2. This CDR3 region has 16 residues. The V gene end was trimmed by 4 bases and the J gene end by 2 bases; junction bases not matched to a gene: 5. Germline V gene data show CDR1 as LNHDA and CDR2 as SQIVND (reference sequence). The CDR3 reads CASSTLAGGYTDTQYF. The CDR3 DNA is TGTGCCAGTAGTACCCTAGCGGGAGGTTACACAGATACGCAGTATTTT.

The chain joins TRBV7-9 to TRBJ2-4; TRBD2 might be the D (5 bases). CDR1 and CDR2 (germline): SEHNR, FQNEAQ (reference sequence). The CDR3 has 16 residues. V shed 0 bases and J shed 8 bases, with 17 bases lying between them. The CDR3 DNA follows: TGTGCCAGCAGCTTAGCGCTGGCCAAACGGGAAGACATTCAGTACTTC. This codes for CASSLALAKREDIQYF.

The chain has TRBV28 and TRBJ2-3, with 12 bases identical to TRBD2. There are 17 residues in the CDR3. The V segment lost 4 bases and the J segment 4 bases; nucleotides outside the gene matches: 9. Germline V gene lookup returns CDR1 MDHEN and CDR2 SYDVKM. Here the CDR3 reads CASSSRLAGVAPDTQYF. DNA of the CDR3: TGTGCCAGCAGTTCTAGACTAGCGGGAGTCGCCCCAGATACGCAGTATTTT.

Only one count was recorded for this clone. The gene calls are TRBV5-1 and TRBJ1-1, with 7 bases fitting TRBD1. V lost 4 bases to trimming and J lost 8 bases; unmatched junction nucleotides: 5. Germline-derived CDR1 and CDR2 are SGHRS and YFSETQ. There are 12 residues in the CDR3. This CDR3 is CASSPGQAEAFF. CDR3 sequence (DNA): TGCGCCAGCAGCCCAGGACAGGCAGAAGCTTTCTTT.

V is TRBV18 and J is TRBJ2-5; TRBD1 aligns across 8 bases. V was pared by 4 bases and J by 2 bases, with 12 bases of the junction left unmatched. The CDR3 extends over 17 amino acids. CDR1 and CDR2 (germline): KGHSH, LQKENI. The CDR3 protein is CASSRFRDRSLQETQYF. In nucleotides, the CDR3 is TGTGCCAGCTCACGCTTCCGGGACAGGAGCCTACAAGAGACCCAGTACTTC.

V is TRBV5-5 and J is TRBJ2-7; D call uncertain. Germline values: CDR1 SGHKS, CDR2 YYEKEE (reference sequence). Trimming removed 2 bases from V and 1 base from J, with 7 bases in between. The CDR3 has 13 residues. CDR3 coding DNA: TGTGCCAGCAGCTTATTCGAGTCCTACGAGCAGTACTTC. Its translation: CASSLFESYEQYF.

This chain joins TRBV28 and TRBJ2-7; tentatively, D is TRBD1 (6 bases). Germline CDR1 is MDHEN and CDR2 is SYDVKM. CDR3 size: 14 residues. V was pared by 3 bases and J by 4 bases, with 13 bases between. The CDR3 region is CASSFTGNRYEQYF. CDR3 coding DNA: TGTGCCAGCAGTTTTACAGGGAATAGGTACGAGCAGTACTTC.

The rearrangement joins TRBV7-3 to TRBJ1-1; a possible D gene is TRBD1 (5 bases). The CDR3 loop spans 15 amino acids. V was cut by 5 bases and J by 1 base, with 14 bases left in between. The germline CDR1 and CDR2 sequences are SGHTA and FQGTGA. Here the CDR3 reads CASSQSGTENTEAFF. The CDR3 coding sequence is TGTGCCAGCAGCCAAAGCGGGACCGAGAACACTGAAGCTTTCTTT.

J is TRBJ1-4 and V is TRBV2, with 11 positions matching TRBD1. Germline trimming cut 4 bases from V and 5 bases from J; bases unmatched to any gene: 0. CDR3 length: 14 amino acids. Germline CDR1 SNHLY, CDR2 FYNNEI. In DNA form, the CDR3 reads TGTGCCAGCAGTGGGGACAGGGGGAATGAAAAACTGTTTTTT. This codes for CASSGDRGNEKLFF.

The chain combines TRBV19 with TRBJ2-3; the match to TRBD2 covers 9 bases. Germline trimming cut 3 bases from V and 1 base from J; bases unmatched to any gene: 5. Germline CDR1 LNHDA, CDR2 SQIVND (reference sequence). The CDR3 runs to 16 residues. DNA for the CDR3: TGTGCCAGTAGTATCGATCTAGCGGGACGCACAGATACGCAGTATTTT. Translation: CASSIDLAGRTDTQYF.

This chain links TRBV19 with TRBJ2-1; 10 positions agree with TRBD2. The germline V gene encodes CDR1 LNHDA and CDR2 SQIVND (reference sequence). V shed 7 bases and J 0 bases; nucleotides not matched to a gene: 3. The CDR3 covers 15 residues. CDR3 sequence reads: CASISSGSSYNEQFF. CDR3 bases: TGTGCCAGTATTTCTAGCGGGAGCTCCTACAATGAGCAGTTCTTC.

J is TRBJ2-3 and V is TRBV14; 10 bases match TRBD2. Germline assignment: CDR1 SGHDN and CDR2 FVKESK. V was pared by 4 bases and J by 0 bases, with 1 base of the junction left unmatched. The CDR3 runs to 15 residues. The CDR3 coding sequence is TGTGCCAGCAGCCCTAGCGGGGGAAGCACAGATACGCAGTATTTT. Translation gives CASSPSGGSTDTQYF.

The table lists this clone with a count of one. The genes are TRBV7-9 and TRBJ1-1; weak D call: TRBD1 (6 bases). V lost 4 bases, J lost 1 base, and 10 bases lay in between. From germline, CDR1 is SEHNR and CDR2 FQNEAQ (reference sequence). This CDR3 is 14 amino acids long. The CDR3 spells CASSSGAGNTEAFF. The CDR3 coding sequence is TGTGCCAGCAGCTCAGGGGCGGGGAACACTGAAGCTTTCTTT. Using reference TRBV7-9 and TRBJ1-1 for the parts outside the CDR3, the full variable domain is DTGVSQNPRHKITKRGQNVTFRCDPISEHNRLYWYRQTLGQGPEFLTYFQNEAQLEKSRLLSDRFSAERPKGSFSTLEIQRTEQGDSAMYLCASSSGAGNTEAFFGQGTRLTVV.

V is TRBV5-4 and J is TRBJ2-5; TRBD2 matches at 11 bases. The V and J ends lost 2 bases and 1 base, in that order; junction bases with no gene match: 1. The CDR3 spans 15 residues. From germline, CDR1 is SGHNT and CDR2 YYREEE (reference sequence). CDR3 protein: CASSFGLAGQETQYF. The CDR3 DNA reads TGTGCCAGCAGCTTCGGACTAGCGGGCCAAGAGACCCAGTACTTC.

This chain joins TRBV19 and TRBJ1-2; D is uncertain. V was pared by 4 bases and J by 2 bases, with 11 bases between. The CDR3 length is 14 residues. Per germline, CDR1 LNHDA and CDR2 SQIVND (reference sequence). The CDR3 here is CASSTDFGNYGYTF. CDR3 coding DNA: TGTGCCAGTAGTACGGACTTCGGGAACTATGGCTACACCTTC.

The J gene is TRBJ2-1, the V gene TRBV4-3, with 13 bases identical to TRBD2. CDR3 size: 16 residues. J gave up 10 bases and V 1 base, and 7 bases lay outside the gene matches. CDR1 LGHNA and CDR2 YSLEER come from the germline V gene. The DNA of the CDR3 is TGCGCCAGCAGCCAAGGGACTAGCGGGAGCGTCACCGAGCAGTTCTTC. It translates to CASSQGTSGSVTEQFF.

The chain couples TRBV30 to TRBJ1-1, with 8 bases fitting TRBD1. Germline CDR1 GTSNPN, CDR2 SVGIG (reference sequence). Trimming took 3 bases from V and 3 from J; bases not matched to a gene: 3. The CDR3 runs 13 residues. Written as DNA, the CDR3 is TGTGCCTGGAGCGGACAGGGTTACACTGAAGCTTTCTTT. Translated, it gives CAWSGQGYTEAFF.

The chain joins TRBV30 to TRBJ2-1; D perhaps matches TRBD2 (5 bases). Germline loops: CDR1 GTSNPN, CDR2 SVGIG (reference sequence). Trimming removed 3 bases at V and 5 bases at J, with 8 bases between. The CDR3 extends over 12 amino acids. The CDR3 coding sequence is TGTGCCTGGAGGCCCGGGGACAATGAGCAGTTCTTC. Protein product: CAWRPGDNEQFF.

The rearrangement joins TRBV10-3 to TRBJ2-1, with a possible D match to TRBD2 (6 bases). V shed 3 bases and J shed 7 bases, with 13 bases lying between them. Germline CDR1 reads ENHRY; CDR2 reads SYGVKD. This CDR3 has 14 amino acids. CDR3 nucleotides: TGTGCCATCAGTGATACCGGGAGTGAAAATGAGCAGTTCTTC. Translation gives CAISDTGSENEQFF.

This chain uses TRBV7-2 with TRBJ2-1, with TRBD2 identical over 8 bases. Germline loops: CDR1 SGHTA, CDR2 FQGNSA. The trim removed 3 bases at V and 6 bases at J, leaving 4 bases unmatched. This CDR3 has 14 residues. The CDR3 DNA follows: TGTGCCAGCAGCTTGGTACTAGCGGTCAATGAGCAGTTCTTC. Translation: CASSLVLAVNEQFF.